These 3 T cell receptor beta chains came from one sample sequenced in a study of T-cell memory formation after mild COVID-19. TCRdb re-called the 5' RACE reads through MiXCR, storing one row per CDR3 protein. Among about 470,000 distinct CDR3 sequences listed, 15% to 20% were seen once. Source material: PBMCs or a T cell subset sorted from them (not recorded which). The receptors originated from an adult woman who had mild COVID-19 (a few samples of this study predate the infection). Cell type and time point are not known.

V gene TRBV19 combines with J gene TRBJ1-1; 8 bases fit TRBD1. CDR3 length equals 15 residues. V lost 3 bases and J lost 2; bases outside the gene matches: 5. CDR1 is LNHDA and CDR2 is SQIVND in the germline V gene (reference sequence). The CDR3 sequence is CASSIRGQGNTEAFF. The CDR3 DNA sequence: TGTGCCAGTAGTATCAGGGGGCAGGGCAACACTGAAGCTTTCTTT.

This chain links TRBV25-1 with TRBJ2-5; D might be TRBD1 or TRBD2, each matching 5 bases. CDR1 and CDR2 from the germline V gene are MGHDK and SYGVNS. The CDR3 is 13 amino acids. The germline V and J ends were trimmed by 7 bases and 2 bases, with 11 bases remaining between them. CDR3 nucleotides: TGTGCCAGCACCAGGGACGGACAAGAGACCCAGTACTTC. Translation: CASTRDGQETQYF.

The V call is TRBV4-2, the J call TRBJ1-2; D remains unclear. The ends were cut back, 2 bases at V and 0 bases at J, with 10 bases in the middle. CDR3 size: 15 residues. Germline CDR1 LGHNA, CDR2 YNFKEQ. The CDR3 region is CASSQLPTANYGYTF. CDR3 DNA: TGTGCCAGCAGCCAACTACCAACAGCTAACTATGGCTACACCTTC.